This T cell receptor (beta chain) derives from a study of T cell repertoires in cytomegalovirus infection. Overall study: From public TCR beta signatures came an indication of both CMV infection and matching HLA type. Findings of the study overall: Frequencies of public TCR beta families were cumulated, and this identified carriers of CMV plus the relevant HLA. Ex vivo responses were dominated by HLA-C-restricted CMV-specific TCR beta clonotypes.

Germline assignment: CDR1 SEHNR and CDR2 FQNEAQ (reference sequence). The CDR3 contains 15 residues. V shed 4 bases, J shed 0 bases, and the junction held 2 bases outside the gene matches. A few counts support this clonotype. Its antigen is not identified. TCRdb recomputed calls from the reads with MiXCR, one row per CDR3 protein. The table shows under 150,000 distinct CDR3 sequences, with less than 9.5% occurring only once. The sequencing input was PBMCs. The clonotype originates from a human donor in good health (CMV status not recorded). Some clones in this sample may be carry-over from other donors' samples. The V gene is TRBV7-9, the J gene TRBJ1-3; TRBD1 matches 8 bases. The CDR3 loop is CASSSTGVSGNTIYF. The CDR3 region has the DNA TGTGCCAGCAGCTCGACAGGGGTCTCTGGAAACACCATATATTTT.